This T cell receptor beta chain was retrieved from a study of CD8+CD57+ T cells in acquired aplastic anemia. A word on this clonotype: Its target is unknown. Here the CDR3 omits its conserved ending phenylalanine or tryptophan, so a read error is the likely source.

General study points: Patients and controls had CD8+ Simpson's diversity values that were not significantly distinct.

Looked up from germline, CDR1 is SQVTM and CDR2 is ANQGSEA. CDR3 size: 13 residues. V lost 7 bases, J lost 4 bases, and 8 bases stayed unmatched. Sequencing involved patients with CD8+CD57+ cell expansion previously shown by flow cytometry. TCR beta VDJ combinations and CDR3 sequences were profiled from genomic DNA. One entry per CDR3 protein results from TCRdb running MiXCR on the reads. The table shows about 160,000 distinct CDR3 sequences, with 40% to 50% occurring only once. The rearrangement joins TRBV29-1 to TRBJ2-7; 9 bases align to TRBD1. The TCR comes from a human donor with aplastic anemia. Sequenced sample: sorted CD4+, CD8+, or CD8+CD57+ T cells (not recorded which) from PBMCs. The CDR3 DNA follows: TGCAGCGCCTTGACAGGGGGATCGTACGAGCAGTACCTC. Translated, it gives CSALTGGSYEQYL.